This T cell receptor (beta chain) was captured in a study of Ad26.COV2.S vaccination and SARS-CoV-2 variants. Looked up from germline, CDR1 is SNHLY and CDR2 is FYNNEI. V was cut by 2 bases and J by 3 bases, with 8 bases left in between. The CDR3 runs 13 residues. Using immunoSEQ multiplex PCR, the repertoire was profiled, and TCRdb retains in-frame clones only, with some absent. Seen here are under 600,000 clones, about nine tenths observed once, and the top ten hold about 1.5%. As to treatment: 15 to 20 received Ad26.COV2.S at low or high dose, single or two shots; about 5 received placebo; per-sample allocation not given. Specimens were obtained on day 63 following the first vaccine or placebo injection. An 18-55-year-old adult in Boston served as donor. Study results and limitations: In TCR breadth and depth analyses, total T cell responses may have been underestimated. Vaccinated individuals (as opposed to placebo recipients) had higher spike-specific TCR breadth. Measurement of non-spike TCR breadth gave similar results in vaccine and placebo recipients.

As regards this clone: No antigen is known for it.

The gene calls are TRBV2 and TRBJ2-7; a weak D match, TRBD2 (6 bases). This specimen was peripheral blood, taken in a trial of Ad26.COV2.S vaccine versus placebo. The source is a person between 18 and 65 years old who received the Ad26.COV2.S COVID-19 vaccine or a placebo. This CDR3 reads CASSEWGDYEQYF. In DNA form, the CDR3 reads TGTGCCAGCAGTGAATGGGGGGACTACGAGCAGTACTTC.